These 22 T cell receptor beta chains were sequenced from one sample in a study of blood T cell repertoires in COVID-19. Using immunoSEQ multiplex PCR, the repertoire was profiled, and TCRdb retains in-frame clones only, with some absent. The sample lists a few hundred thousand clones; approximately 83% were seen once. Sequencing was done on a sample of PBMCs or T cells enriched from blood (not recorded which). Every receptor here comes from a woman in her twenties or thirties who had recovered from COVID-19.

This clone has just one count. The chain uses TRBV28 and TRBJ1-3; TRBD1 agrees at 7 bases. Germline trimming cut 8 bases from V and 0 bases from J; bases unmatched to any gene: 10. Germline CDR1 and CDR2: MDHEN and SYDVKM. The CDR3 contains 16 residues. The CDR3 bases are TGTGCCAGCGCGGACCCAGGGGGAACCTCTGGAAACACCATATATTTT. Protein product: CASADPGGTSGNTIYF.

This chain connects TRBV6-4 to TRBJ2-1; D gene ambiguous. Trimming cost V 6 bases and J 0 bases, with 18 bases left between them. The CDR3 sequence is 17 residues long. Germline V gene sequence: CDR1 MRHNA, CDR2 SNTAGT. CDR3 protein: CASRSPFSRSSYNEQFF. In DNA form, the CDR3 reads TGTGCCAGCAGGTCCCCTTTTTCGCGGAGCTCCTACAATGAGCAGTTCTTC.

Only one count was recorded for this clone. The V gene is TRBV28, the J gene TRBJ1-5; 9 nucleotides match TRBD1. Germline loops: CDR1 MDHEN, CDR2 SYDVKM. This CDR3 contains 15 residues. The V segment lost 3 bases and the J segment 5 bases; nucleotides outside the gene matches: 5. The CDR3 loop reads CASSLTGQGDQPQHF. CDR3 DNA: TGTGCCAGCAGTTTGACGGGACAGGGAGATCAGCCCCAGCATTTT.

The gene calls are TRBV6-5 and TRBJ1-5; D not resolved. Germline V gene sequence: CDR1 MNHEY, CDR2 SVGAGI. CDR3 size: 13 residues. Deletions cut 0 bases from V and 4 bases from J, with 4 bases between. In DNA, the CDR3 is TGTGCCAGCAGTTACTCCCTTAATCAGCCCCAGCATTTT. Its translation: CASSYSLNQPQHF.

The chain employs TRBV19 and TRBJ1-5; D remains unclear. Germline-derived CDR1 and CDR2 are LNHDA and SQIVND (reference sequence). This CDR3 is built from 12 residues. Between the trimmed V and J ends, which lost 3 bases and 7 bases, there was a span of 7 bases. The CDR3 loop is CASSISLQPQHF. CDR3 DNA sequence: TGTGCCAGTAGTATTAGCCTCCAGCCCCAGCATTTT. The full variable domain, its missing parts supplied by reference TRBV19 and TRBJ1-5, is DGGITQSPKYLFRKEGQNVTLSCEQNLNHDAMYWYRQDPGQGLRLIYYSQIVNDFQKGDIAEGYSVSREKKESFPLTVTSAQKNPTAFYLCASSISLQPQHFGDGTRLSIL.

This sequence joins TRBV5-4 and TRBJ1-2; 9 bases align to TRBD1. Losses at the gene ends were 4 bases for V and 5 bases for J; bases not matched to a gene: 6. The CDR3 runs 14 residues. The germline gives CDR1 SGHNT, CDR2 YYREEE (reference sequence). The CDR3 loop is CASSPNRGQYGYTF. In DNA form, the CDR3 reads TGTGCCAGCAGCCCGAACAGGGGGCAGTATGGCTACACCTTC.

This clone was counted once. The chain joins TRBV3-1 (or the pseudogene TRBV3-2) to TRBJ2-1, with a tentative D call TRBD2 (5 bases). Germline V gives CDR1 LGHDT, CDR2 YNNKEL (reference sequence). V lost 0 bases to trimming and J lost 6 bases, with 15 bases between them. The CDR3 has 16 amino acids. CDR3 DNA sequence: TGTGCCAGCAGCCAAGATCGACTAATCGGAGGCAATGAGCAGTTCTTC. It encodes CASSQDRLIGGNEQFF.

This sequence joins TRBV9 and TRBJ1-3; 9 bases fit TRBD1. V gave up 0 bases and J gave up 0 bases; unmatched junction bases: 1. The length of the CDR3 is 16 residues. CDR1 and CDR2 from the germline V gene are SGDLS and YYNGEE. CDR3 sequence (DNA): TGTGCCAGCAGCGTAGGGGGACAGGGCTCTGGAAACACCATATATTTT. Translating gives CASSVGGQGSGNTIYF.

In the case of this clone: This same CDR3 is encoded by further DNA sequences in the sample. The gene calls are TRBV19 and TRBJ1-1; D perhaps matches TRBD1 (5 bases). Per the germline V gene, CDR1 is LNHDA and CDR2 is SQIVND (reference sequence). Trimming left V 3 bases short and J 4 bases short, with 9 bases between. The CDR3 is 13 amino acids. Here the CDR3 reads CASSIQGATEAFF. CDR3 coding DNA: TGTGCCAGTAGTATTCAGGGTGCCACTGAAGCTTTCTTT.

This chain connects TRBV27 to TRBJ2-1; 7 positions match TRBD2. After removal of 0 bases from V and 7 bases from J, the junction contained 9 bases not matched to a gene. The CDR3 totals 16 residues. The germline CDR1 and CDR2 sequences are MNHEY and SMNVEV (reference sequence). CDR3 DNA: TGTGCCAGCAGTTTATCGCCCCGGGCGCGGGGGAATGAGCAGTTCTTC. Amino acid sequence: CASSLSPRARGNEQFF.

This chain uses TRBV7-9 with TRBJ2-4; 11 bases are shared with TRBD2. Trimming cost V 5 bases and J 0 bases; bases outside gene matches: 12. The CDR3 totals 19 residues. The germline CDR1 and CDR2 sequences are SEHNR and FQNEAQ (reference sequence). The CDR3 loop is CASSPWTSGFLLAKNIQYF. The CDR3 coding sequence is TGTGCCAGCAGCCCCTGGACTAGCGGGTTCCTTCTAGCCAAAAACATTCAGTACTTC. Supplemented by reference TRBV7-9 and TRBJ2-4, the full variable domain reads DTGVSQNPRHKITKRGQNVTFRCDPISEHNRLYWYRQTLGQGPEFLTYFQNEAQLEKSRLLSDRFSAERPKGSFSTLEIQRTEQGDSAMYLCASSPWTSGFLLAKNIQYFGAGTRLSVL.

A single count supports this clone. This sequence joins TRBV13 and TRBJ1-1; the D is unclear. V lost 5 bases and J 0 bases, leaving 7 bases between the germline ends. Germline CDR1 reads PRHDT; CDR2 reads FYEKMQ (reference sequence). This CDR3 is 13 amino acids long. Written as DNA, the CDR3 is TGTGCCAGCAGCCTTAACATGAACACTGAAGCTTTCTTT. As protein: CASSLNMNTEAFF.

This clone has only a few counts. This rearrangement joins TRBV28 to TRBJ2-7; tentative D call: TRBD1 (6 bases). The CDR3 is made up of 15 amino acids. V lost 6 bases and J 2 bases, leaving 17 bases between the germline ends. Germline-derived CDR1 and CDR2 are MDHEN and SYDVKM. For the CDR3, the DNA is TGTGCCAGCAGGTCCAGTGCGGCAGGGGCCTACGAGCAGTACTTC. Translating gives CASRSSAAGAYEQYF.

The rearrangement links TRBV3-1 (or the pseudogene TRBV3-2) to TRBJ1-6; 7 nucleotides align to TRBD1. This CDR3 has 15 amino acids. CDR1 is LGHDT and CDR2 is YNNKEL in the germline V gene (reference sequence). With 5 bases clipped from V and 6 bases from J, the junction kept 7 bases outside the gene matches. The CDR3 loop is CASSSLTGTNSPLHF. In DNA, the CDR3 is TGTGCCAGCAGCTCCCTGACAGGGACTAATTCACCCCTCCACTTT.

This chain's CDR3 is CATSNPAGGYGYTF. In DNA form, the CDR3 reads TGTGCCACCAGTAACCCAGCGGGAGGGTATGGCTACACCTTC. The V gene is TRBV24-1, the J gene TRBJ1-2; D is uncertain. Germline-derived CDR1 and CDR2 are KGHDR and SFDVKD. CDR3 length: 14 residues. V was trimmed by 6 bases and J by 5 bases, leaving 15 bases between them.

The chain employs TRBV6-5 and TRBJ1-1, with 7 bases fitting TRBD1. V dropped 7 bases and J dropped 0; count of bases not matched to a gene: 5. This CDR3 is 14 amino acids long. Looked up from germline, CDR1 is MNHEY and CDR2 is SVGAGI. Here the CDR3 DNA reads TGTGCCAGCACCCGCAGGGGGGTGAACACTGAAGCTTTCTTT. It encodes CASTRRGVNTEAFF.

This chain uses TRBV2 with TRBJ1-5, with D perhaps TRBD1 (5 bases). CDR1 is SNHLY and CDR2 is FYNNEI in the germline V gene. Trimming took off 11 bases at V and 4 bases at J, with 12 bases between the two ends. This CDR3 has 12 amino acids. In nucleotides, the CDR3 is TGTGCCGTCGGGGGGGGAAATCAGCCCCAGCATTTT. It translates to CAVGGGNQPQHF.

The chain uses TRBV6-5 and TRBJ2-7, with 12 bases lining up with TRBD1. J was trimmed by 5 bases and V by 8 bases; bases with no gene match: 10. This CDR3 comprises 15 residues. Germline CDR1 reads MNHEY; CDR2 reads SVGAGI. The CDR3, as DNA: TGTGCCAGCTGGGGGGGGACAGGGGGCTGGAACGAGCAGTACTTC. It yields the protein CASWGGTGGWNEQYF.

The V and J genes are TRBV28 and TRBJ1-1; D remains ambiguous. The CDR3 has 15 amino acids. The V gene lost 2 bases and the J gene lost 1 base, with 11 bases spanning the gap. Looked up from germline, CDR1 is MDHEN and CDR2 is SYDVKM. The CDR3 nucleotides are TGTGCCAGCAGTTTAATGTATGGCTCGAACACTGAAGCTTTCTTT. Translated, it gives CASSLMYGSNTEAFF.

This chain connects TRBV6-5 to TRBJ1-2; 10 bases match TRBD1. CDR3 length equals 14 residues. Germline V gene sequence: CDR1 MNHEY, CDR2 SVGAGI. The junction had 9 bases not matched to a gene; V was cut back by 9 bases and J by 5 bases. CDR3 in amino acids: CASRKGQGTYGYTF. CDR3 in DNA: TGTGCCAGTAGAAAGGGACAGGGGACTTATGGCTACACCTTC.

This clone was counted a few times. The chain uses TRBV13 and TRBJ1-3; no definite D call. The V gene's germline CDR1 is PRHDT and CDR2 FYEKMQ (reference sequence). V shed 4 bases and J shed 0 bases, with 13 bases lying between them. The length of the CDR3 is 16 residues. In nucleotides, the CDR3 is TGTGCCAGCAGCTCAAACAGTGTAATCTCTGGAAACACCATATATTTT. This encodes CASSSNSVISGNTIYF. Combining the CDR3 with reference TRBV13 and TRBJ1-3 gives the whole variable domain AAGVIQSPRHLIKEKRETATLKCYPIPRHDTVYWYQQGPGQDPQFLISFYEKMQSDKGSIPDRFSAQQFSDYHSELNMSSLELGDSALYFCASSSNSVISGNTIYFGEGSWLTVV.

This clone was recorded only once. The chain recombines TRBV28 with TRBJ2-2, with 9 bases matching TRBD1. V lost 5 bases to trimming and J lost 5 bases; unmatched junction nucleotides: 12. This CDR3 has 17 amino acids. Germline CDR1 and CDR2: MDHEN and SYDVKM. The CDR3 region has the DNA TGTGCCAGCAGTATTACGGGGGGACAGGGAGGGACCGGGGAGCTGTTTTTT. Translating it yields CASSITGGQGGTGELFF.